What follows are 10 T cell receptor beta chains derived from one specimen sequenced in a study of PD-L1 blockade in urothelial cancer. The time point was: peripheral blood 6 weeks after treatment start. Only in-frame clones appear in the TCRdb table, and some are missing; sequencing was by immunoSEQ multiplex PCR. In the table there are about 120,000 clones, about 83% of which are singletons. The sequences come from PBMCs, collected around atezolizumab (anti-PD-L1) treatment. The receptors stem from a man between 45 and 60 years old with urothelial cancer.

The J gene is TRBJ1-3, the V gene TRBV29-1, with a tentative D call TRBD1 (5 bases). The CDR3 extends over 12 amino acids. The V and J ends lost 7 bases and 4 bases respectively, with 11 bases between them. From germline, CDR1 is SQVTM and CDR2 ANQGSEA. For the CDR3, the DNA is TGCAGCGCCAAGACAGCAGGAAACACCATATATTTT. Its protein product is CSAKTAGNTIYF.

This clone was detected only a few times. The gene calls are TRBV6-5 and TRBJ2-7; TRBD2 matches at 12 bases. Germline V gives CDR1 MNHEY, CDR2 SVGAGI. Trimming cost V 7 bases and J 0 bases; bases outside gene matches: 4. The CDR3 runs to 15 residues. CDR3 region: CASKLAGGLSYEQYF. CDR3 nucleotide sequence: TGTGCCAGCAAACTAGCGGGAGGTCTCTCCTACGAGCAGTACTTC.

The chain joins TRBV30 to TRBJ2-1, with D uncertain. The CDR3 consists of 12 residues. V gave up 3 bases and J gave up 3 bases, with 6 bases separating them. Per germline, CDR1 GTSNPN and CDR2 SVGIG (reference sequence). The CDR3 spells CAWRSVYNEQFF. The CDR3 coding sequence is TGTGCCTGGAGGTCCGTCTACAATGAGCAGTTCTTC.

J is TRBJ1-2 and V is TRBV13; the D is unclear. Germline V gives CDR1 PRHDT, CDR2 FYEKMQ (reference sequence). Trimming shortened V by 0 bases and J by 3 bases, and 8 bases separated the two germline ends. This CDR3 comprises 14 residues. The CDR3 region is CASSLGAPHYGYTF. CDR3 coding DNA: TGTGCCAGCAGCTTAGGTGCGCCCCACTATGGCTACACCTTC.

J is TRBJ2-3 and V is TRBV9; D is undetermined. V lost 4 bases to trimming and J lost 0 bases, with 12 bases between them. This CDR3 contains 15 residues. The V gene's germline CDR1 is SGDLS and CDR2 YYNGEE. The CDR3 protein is CASSPLPRSTDTQYF. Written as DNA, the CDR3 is TGTGCCAGCAGCCCTCTCCCGCGGAGCACAGATACGCAGTATTTT.

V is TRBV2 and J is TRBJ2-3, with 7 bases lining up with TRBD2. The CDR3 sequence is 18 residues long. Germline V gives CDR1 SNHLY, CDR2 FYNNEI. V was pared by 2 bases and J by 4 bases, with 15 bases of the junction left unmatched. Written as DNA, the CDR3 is TGTGCCAGCAGTGAAAGGTGGGGGTCTAGCGGCATCGCAGATACGCAGTATTTT. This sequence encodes CASSERWGSSGIADTQYF.

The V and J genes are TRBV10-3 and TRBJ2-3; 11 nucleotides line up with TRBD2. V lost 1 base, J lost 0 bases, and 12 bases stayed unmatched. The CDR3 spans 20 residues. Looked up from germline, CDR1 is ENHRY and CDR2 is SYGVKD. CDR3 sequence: CAISELIAGGPGPSTDTQYF. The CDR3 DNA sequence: TGTGCCATCAGTGAGTTGATAGCGGGAGGGCCGGGACCTAGCACAGATACGCAGTATTTT.

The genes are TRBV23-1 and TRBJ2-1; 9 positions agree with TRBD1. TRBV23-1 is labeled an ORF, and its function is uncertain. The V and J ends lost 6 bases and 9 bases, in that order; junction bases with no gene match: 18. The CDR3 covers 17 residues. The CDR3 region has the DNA TGCGCCAGCAGGAGGATGACAGGGGGTTTTGTGGGGGGTGAGCAGTTCTTC. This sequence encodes CASRRMTGGFVGGEQFF.

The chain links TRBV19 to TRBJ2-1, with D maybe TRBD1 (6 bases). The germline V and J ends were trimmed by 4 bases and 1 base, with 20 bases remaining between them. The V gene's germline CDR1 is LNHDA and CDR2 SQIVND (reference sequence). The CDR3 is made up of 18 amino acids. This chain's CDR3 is CASSRRPGVRGSYNEQFF. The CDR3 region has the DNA TGTGCCAGTAGTAGACGACCTGGGGTGAGGGGGTCCTACAATGAGCAGTTCTTC.

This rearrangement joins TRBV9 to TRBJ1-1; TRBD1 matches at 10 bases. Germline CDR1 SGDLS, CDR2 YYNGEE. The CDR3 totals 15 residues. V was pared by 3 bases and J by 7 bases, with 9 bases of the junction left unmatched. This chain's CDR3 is CASSADRGRINEAFF. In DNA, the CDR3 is TGTGCCAGCAGCGCCGACAGGGGGCGAATTAATGAAGCTTTCTTT.